This passage covers 24 T cell receptor beta chains from one sample sequenced in a study of cytomegalovirus exposure and HLA in healthy donors. Primers included in the PCR were 60 Vbeta and 13 Jbeta primers. TCRdb's table, derived via immunoSEQ multiplex PCR, lists solely in-frame clones and lacks some. The repertoire consists of approximately 170,000 clones, with around 75% occurring once and the leading ten covering 1.5% to 2%. Sequenced input: PBMCs. The source of these receptors is a human donor in good health.

The J gene is TRBJ1-2, the V gene TRBV15, with TRBD1 as a possible D gene (5 bases). CDR1 is LNHNV and CDR2 is YYDKDF in the germline V gene (reference sequence). This CDR3 is 13 amino acids long. Trimming shortened V by 3 bases and J by 6 bases, and 11 bases separated the two germline ends. This CDR3 reads CATSRWSGDGYTF. The CDR3 DNA reads TGTGCCACCAGCAGGTGGTCGGGGGATGGCTACACCTTC.

V is TRBV9 and J is TRBJ2-5; 13 bases are a match to TRBD2. J lost 5 bases, V lost 4 bases, and 8 bases had no gene match. The CDR3 extends over 16 amino acids. Per germline, CDR1 SGDLS and CDR2 YYNGEE. CDR3 sequence: CASSLGLAGVEETQYF. The DNA of the CDR3 is TGTGCCAGCAGCCTAGGACTAGCGGGGGTGGAGGAGACCCAGTACTTC.

CDR3 protein: CASSPGRGEDTQYF. CDR3 DNA sequence: TGCGCCAGCAGCCCGGGGCGGGGTGAAGATACGCAGTATTTT. The chain carries TRBV5-1 and TRBJ2-3, with TRBD2 as a possible D gene (6 bases). V shed 4 bases and J shed 5 bases, with 14 bases lying between them. This CDR3 has 14 amino acids. Per the germline V gene, CDR1 is SGHRS and CDR2 is YFSETQ.

This chain uses TRBV4-1 with TRBJ2-1; D gene unclear. Germline V CDR1 and CDR2: MGHRA, YSYEKL. This CDR3 is built from 15 residues. V lost 0 bases, J lost 8 bases, and 14 bases lay in between. The CDR3 loop reads CASSQEETVWDEQFF. The CDR3 DNA reads TGCGCCAGCAGCCAAGAGGAGACTGTTTGGGATGAGCAGTTCTTC.

This chain uses TRBV7-9 with TRBJ2-2; D is perhaps TRBD1 (5 bases). Between the trimmed V and J ends, which lost 4 bases and 2 bases, there was a span of 11 bases. CDR3 size: 15 residues. CDR1 is SEHNR, CDR2 FQNEAQ, per germline (reference sequence). CDR3 sequence (DNA): TGTGCCAGCAGCTCTGCGACAGAAAACACCGGGGAGCTGTTTTTT. It codes for CASSSATENTGELFF. The full variable domain, its missing parts supplied by reference TRBV7-9 and TRBJ2-2, is DTGVSQNPRHKITKRGQNVTFRCDPISEHNRLYWYRQTLGQGPEFLTYFQNEAQLEKSRLLSDRFSAERPKGSFSTLEIQRTEQGDSAMYLCASSSATENTGELFFGEGSRLTVL.

This chain links TRBV21-1 with TRBJ2-2; the table's D call, TRBD1, has no DNA check behind it. TRBV21-1 corresponds to a pseudogene. The length of the CDR3 is 14 residues. CDR3 in DNA: TGTGCCAGCAGCGGATACAGGGGGGACGGGGAGCTGTTTTTT. Protein product: CASSGYRGDGELFF.

The V and J genes are TRBV27 and TRBJ1-2; 8 nucleotides line up with TRBD1. Germline loops: CDR1 MNHEY, CDR2 SMNVEV (reference sequence). The CDR3 runs 14 residues. J lost 4 bases, V lost 3 bases, and 4 bases had no gene match. The CDR3 DNA reads TGTGCCAGCAGTTTCAGGGGGCCTAGCTATGGCTACACCTTC. Amino acids: CASSFRGPSYGYTF.

The chain couples TRBV13 to TRBJ1-1; TRBD1 aligns across 10 bases. Germline V gives CDR1 PRHDT, CDR2 FYEKMQ (reference sequence). Trimming cost V 5 bases and J 5 bases; bases outside gene matches: 11. This CDR3 is 16 amino acids long. CDR3 nucleotide sequence: TGTGCCAGCAGCCTCGGGACAGGGGTAAGATGGACTGAAGCTTTCTTT. Protein product: CASSLGTGVRWTEAFF.

V is TRBV6-6 and J is TRBJ2-3, with 8 positions matching TRBD1. Germline CDR1 and CDR2: MNHNY and SVGAGI (reference sequence). The CDR3 is 15 amino acids. V trimming: 2 bases; J trimming: 5 bases; junction bases outside the gene matches: 6. The CDR3 bases are TGTGCCAGCAGTTACCCGACAGGGGACGGAGATACGCAGTATTTT. It specifies CASSYPTGDGDTQYF.

The chain links TRBV19 to TRBJ1-1; D unresolved. CDR1 and CDR2 (germline): LNHDA, SQIVND (reference sequence). The ends were cut back, 6 bases at V and 0 bases at J, with 11 bases in the middle. This CDR3 is 14 amino acids long. The DNA of the CDR3 is TGTGCCAGTAGCCGCCGGAGCCTGAACACTGAAGCTTTCTTT. Its translation is CASSRRSLNTEAFF. The full variable domain, completed using reference TRBV19 and TRBJ1-1, is DGGITQSPKYLFRKEGQNVTLSCEQNLNHDAMYWYRQDPGQGLRLIYYSQIVNDFQKGDIAEGYSVSREKKESFPLTVTSAQKNPTAFYLCASSRRSLNTEAFFGQGTRLTVV.

The gene calls are TRBV5-8 and TRBJ1-1; TRBD1 is a possible D gene (6 bases). V dropped 4 bases and J dropped 1 base, with 11 bases sitting between them. This CDR3 is built from 14 residues. Germline V gene sequence: CDR1 SGHTS, CDR2 YDEGEE. The CDR3 DNA reads TGTGCCAGCAGCCTCGAGGGACAGAACACTGAAGCTTTCTTT. It specifies CASSLEGQNTEAFF. The full variable domain, completed using reference TRBV5-8 and TRBJ1-1, is EAGVTQSPTHLIKTRGQQATLRCSPISGHTSVYWYQQALGLGLQFLLWYDEGEERNRGNFPPRFSGRQFPNYSSELNVNALELEDSALYLCASSLEGQNTEAFFGQGTRLTVV.

The chain uses TRBV6-6 and TRBJ2-5; D perhaps matches TRBD2 (5 bases). Germline values: CDR1 MNHNY, CDR2 SVGAGI (reference sequence). The V and J ends lost 8 bases and 3 bases respectively, with 16 bases between them. This CDR3 comprises 14 residues. This CDR3 is CASARAEVEETQYF. For the CDR3, the DNA is TGTGCCAGCGCCCGTGCGGAGGTTGAAGAGACCCAGTACTTC.

This chain links TRBV5-6 with TRBJ2-7; D perhaps matches TRBD2 (6 bases). The CDR3 has 14 residues. The V and J ends lost 4 bases and 2 bases respectively, with 13 bases between them. CDR1 SGHDT and CDR2 YYEEEE come from the germline V gene. The CDR3: CASSRERATYEQYF. Here the CDR3 DNA reads TGTGCCAGCAGCAGAGAGCGGGCTACCTACGAGCAGTACTTC.

This chain links TRBV6-1 with TRBJ2-1, with 8 bases fitting TRBD2. This CDR3 has 17 residues. V trimming: 2 bases; J trimming: 0 bases; junction bases outside the gene matches: 6. Germline CDR1 and CDR2: MNHNS and SASEGT. CDR3 residues: CASSETSTSGSYNEQFF. Here the CDR3 DNA reads TGTGCCAGCAGTGAAACCTCTACTAGCGGCTCCTACAATGAGCAGTTCTTC.

The rearrangement uses TRBV5-1 and TRBJ2-2; tentative D call: TRBD1 (5 bases). Germline CDR1 is SGHRS and CDR2 is YFSETQ. The CDR3 has 16 amino acids. The germline V and J ends were trimmed by 3 bases and 4 bases, with 16 bases remaining between them. The DNA of the CDR3 is TGCGCCAGCAGCTCACTTCAGGGAATGGCCACCGGGGAGCTGTTTTTT. Encoded protein: CASSSLQGMATGELFF. Variable domain in full (rest from reference TRBV5-1 and TRBJ2-2): KAGVTQTPRYLIKTRGQQVTLSCSPISGHRSVSWYQQTPGQGLQFLFEYFSETQRNKGNFPGRFSGRQFSNSRSEMNVSTLELGDSALYLCASSSLQGMATGELFFGEGSRLTVL.

The chain is built from TRBV7-2 and TRBJ2-3; a possible D gene is TRBD2 (5 bases). Germline CDR1 is SGHTA and CDR2 is FQGNSA. V was clipped by 0 bases and J by 6 bases, with 10 bases between them. The CDR3 has 14 residues. CDR3 sequence reads: CASSLALVYDTQYF. The CDR3, as DNA: TGTGCCAGCAGCTTAGCACTAGTTTACGATACGCAGTATTTT. The entire variable domain, with the rest obtained from reference TRBV7-2 and TRBJ2-3, is as follows: GAGVSQSPSNKVTEKGKDVELRCDPISGHTALYWYRQSLGQGLEFLIYFQGNSAPDKSGLPSDRFSAERTGGSVSTLTIQRTQQEDSAVYLCASSLALVYDTQYFGPGTRLTVL.

The chain is built from TRBV19 and TRBJ2-2, with a possible D match to TRBD2 (6 bases). Germline V gene data show CDR1 as LNHDA and CDR2 as SQIVND (reference sequence). The V end lost 7 bases, the J end lost 5 bases, and 14 bases lay between the germline ends. The CDR3 is made up of 14 amino acids. The DNA for the CDR3 is TGTGCCAGTAAATCGTGGGGGAGGACCGGGGAGCTGTTTTTT. It is translated as CASKSWGRTGELFF. The full variable domain, its missing parts supplied by reference TRBV19 and TRBJ2-2, is DGGITQSPKYLFRKEGQNVTLSCEQNLNHDAMYWYRQDPGQGLRLIYYSQIVNDFQKGDIAEGYSVSREKKESFPLTVTSAQKNPTAFYLCASKSWGRTGELFFGEGSRLTVL.

Only a few counts were recorded for this clone. The chain joins TRBV4-1 to TRBJ1-4; 12 bases are a match to TRBD1. From germline, CDR1 is MGHRA and CDR2 YSYEKL. The CDR3 loop spans 15 amino acids. After removal of 2 bases from V and 9 bases from J, the junction contained 4 bases not matched to a gene. This CDR3 reads CASSQWGTGGKKLFF. As DNA, the CDR3 is TGCGCCAGCAGCCAATGGGGGACAGGGGGCAAAAAACTGTTTTTT.

The V call is TRBV4-3, the J call TRBJ2-2, with TRBD2 matching over 14 bases. Germline lookup yields CDR1 LGHNA and CDR2 YSLEER. V shed 4 bases and J 6 bases; nucleotides not matched to a gene: 4. The CDR3 runs to 16 residues. The CDR3 region is CASSLGTSGGSGELFF. DNA for the CDR3: TGCGCCAGCAGCCTGGGGACTAGCGGGGGTTCCGGGGAGCTGTTTTTT.

The chain couples TRBV19 to TRBJ2-1, with TRBD1 as a possible D gene (6 bases). Germline lookup yields CDR1 LNHDA and CDR2 SQIVND (reference sequence). This CDR3 comprises 14 residues. Trimming removed 5 bases from V and 3 bases from J, with 11 bases in between. CDR3 nucleotide sequence: TGTGCCAGTAGTTCGAGGGGGAACTACAATGAGCAGTTCTTC. Translated: CASSSRGNYNEQFF.

The chain joins TRBV5-1 to TRBJ1-1; no reliable D call. Germline V gives CDR1 SGHRS, CDR2 YFSETQ. The CDR3 totals 15 residues. Trimming removed 0 bases from V and 11 bases from J, with 20 bases in between. The CDR3 nucleotides are TGCGCCAGCAGCTTGGAAAATCTCGGGGATCCGGAGGCTTTCTTT. Its translation is CASSLENLGDPEAFF.

This clone was seen a single time. The chain is built from TRBV4-3 and TRBJ1-3; possibly TRBD1 for D (5 bases). Germline values: CDR1 LGHNA, CDR2 YSLEER. Deletions cut 0 bases from V and 3 bases from J, with 9 bases between. The CDR3 spans 15 residues. The CDR3 is CASSQDTGLGNTIYF. Written as DNA, the CDR3 is TGCGCCAGCAGCCAAGATACAGGCCTTGGAAACACCATATATTTT.

The V gene is TRBV19, the J gene TRBJ2-5; tentative D call: TRBD2 (5 bases). The V and J ends lost 6 bases and 0 bases respectively, with 23 bases between them. Per the germline V gene, CDR1 is LNHDA and CDR2 is SQIVND (reference sequence). CDR3 size: 18 residues. The CDR3 coding sequence is TGTGCCAGTAGCCATCTCACTAGTCTTAAGATGTACCAAGAGACCCAGTACTTC. Its translation is CASSHLTSLKMYQETQYF.

V usage is TRBV10-3 and J usage is TRBJ2-2, with D possibly being TRBD1 (6 bases). Per germline, CDR1 ENHRY and CDR2 SYGVKD. Trimming pared 6 bases from V and 0 bases from J, leaving 11 bases between. CDR3 length: 15 residues. The CDR3 loop is CAISAGTSNTGELFF. Written as DNA, the CDR3 is TGTGCCATCAGCGCCGGGACATCGAACACCGGGGAGCTGTTTTTT.